Presented here are 27 T cell receptor beta chains from one specimen sequenced in a study of human T cells and chemical hapten exposure. TCRdb reprocessed the RACE reads with MiXCR, giving one entry per CDR3 protein. The sample consists of over 100,000 distinct CDR3 sequences, less than 10% of them appearing once. Regarding time point: patch test 2, 6 weeks after DPC sensitization. Treatment noted: therapeutic diphenylcyclopropenone sensitization with weekly scalp DPC. The sample here was whole blood, taken in connection with sensitization to the hapten diphenylcyclopropenone (DPC). These receptors originate from a woman aged 40-49 years with alopecia areata. Some clones in this sample may be carry-over from other donors' samples.

In its sample, this clonotype was seen a few times. The chain has TRBV3-1 and TRBJ2-1; D uncertain. The V and J ends lost 4 bases and 7 bases respectively, with 8 bases between them. Germline lookup yields CDR1 LGHDT and CDR2 YNNKEL (reference sequence). The CDR3 sequence is 12 residues long. The CDR3 coding sequence is TGTGCCAGCAGCCTACCCCAGAATGAGCAGTTCTTC. Amino acid sequence: CASSLPQNEQFF.

The V and J genes are TRBV28 and TRBJ2-7, with 11 nucleotides matching TRBD1. Trimming cost V 6 bases and J 5 bases; bases outside gene matches: 9. There are 15 residues in the CDR3. Germline values: CDR1 MDHEN, CDR2 SYDVKM. The CDR3 sequence: CASSRWTGGFHEQYF. CDR3 coding DNA: TGTGCCAGCAGCCGATGGACAGGGGGCTTCCACGAGCAGTACTTC.

The chain uses TRBV29-1 and TRBJ1-1; D unresolved. Germline CDR1 reads SQVTM; CDR2 reads ANQGSEA. Between the trimmed V and J ends, which lost 4 bases and 7 bases, there was a span of 13 bases. This CDR3 region has 12 residues. CDR3 nucleotides: TGCAGCGTTGCAAGCCGGCAATTTGAAGCTTTCTTT. Translation: CSVASRQFEAFF.

The DNA of the CDR3 is TGTGCCACCAGTGATTGGGACGGAAGTTACTATGGCTACACCTTC. Protein: CATSDWDGSYYGYTF. The V call is TRBV24-1, the J call TRBJ1-2; tentative D call: TRBD1 (5 bases). The V and J ends lost 2 bases and 3 bases respectively, with 12 bases between them. The CDR3 covers 15 residues. The germline V gene encodes CDR1 KGHDR and CDR2 SFDVKD.

There are a few counts of this clonotype. The V call is TRBV5-6, the J call TRBJ1-1; D perhaps matches TRBD1 (5 bases). The length of the CDR3 is 15 residues. CDR1 and CDR2 (germline): SGHDT, YYEEEE. V was cut by 3 bases and J by 11 bases, with 23 bases left in between. As DNA, the CDR3 is TGTGCCAGCAGCTACCCCGCCGGGGGTGAAGTTGATGCTTTCTTT. It specifies CASSYPAGGEVDAFF.

A few counts support this clonotype. The chain uses TRBV7-2 and TRBJ2-1; D gene uncertain. CDR1 is SGHTA, CDR2 FQGNSA, per germline. The V and J ends lost 1 base and 4 bases respectively, with 11 bases between them. This CDR3 region has 15 residues. CDR3: CASSLEGSKYNEQFF. In nucleotides, the CDR3 is TGTGCCAGCAGCTTAGAAGGTAGTAAGTACAATGAGCAGTTCTTC.

This clonotype was observed a few times. CDR3 in DNA: TGTGCCAGCAGTCCCCCACCCGGGAACCAAGTCTTGGCCGCCTACGAGCAGTACTTC. This encodes CASSPPPGNQVLAAYEQYF. The chain recombines TRBV27 with TRBJ2-7; a possible D gene is TRBD2 (5 bases). In germline, CDR1 is MNHEY, CDR2 SMNVEV (reference sequence). The CDR3 contains 19 residues. V dropped 5 bases and J dropped 2 bases, with 28 bases sitting between them.

The chain carries TRBV28 and TRBJ1-2, with a tentative D call TRBD1 (5 bases). Per germline, CDR1 MDHEN and CDR2 SYDVKM. This CDR3 spans 14 amino acids. Trimming removed 1 base at V and 3 bases at J, with 9 bases between. The CDR3 DNA reads as TGTGCCAGCAGTTTATTACAGGCGGACTATGGCTACACCTTC. Translating gives CASSLLQADYGYTF.

This clonotype was counted ten times or more. CDR3: CASSNGNRGDGGYTF. As DNA, the CDR3 is TGTGCCAGCAGCAACGGAAACAGGGGGGACGGTGGCTACACCTTC. The rearrangement joins TRBV5-4 to TRBJ1-2, with 8 bases matching TRBD1. V dropped 4 bases and J dropped 7; count of bases not matched to a gene: 12. CDR1 and CDR2 (germline): SGHNT, YYREEE (reference sequence). The CDR3 extends over 15 amino acids.

A note on this clonotype: A read error may explain this, as a much larger clone is one base away. V usage is TRBV18 and J usage is TRBJ2-1; D is ambiguous. Germline V lookup: CDR1 KGHSH, CDR2 LQKENI. The V end was cut by 4 bases, the J end by 3 bases, with 10 bases between. CDR3 length equals 14 residues. CDR3 residues: CASSLPVNYNEQFF. The CDR3 coding sequence is TGTGCCAGCTCACTACCGGTCAACTACAATGAGCAGTTCTTC.

This clonotype was recorded a few times. V is TRBV9 and J is TRBJ2-7, with D unclear. V was shortened by 3 bases and J by 0 bases, with 7 bases between the two germline ends. Germline loops: CDR1 SGDLS, CDR2 YYNGEE. The CDR3 is 13 residues long. This CDR3 is CASSAASSYEQYF. The CDR3 coding sequence is TGTGCCAGCAGCGCAGCCAGCTCCTACGAGCAGTACTTC.

This clonotype was counted once. This chain uses TRBV29-1 with TRBJ1-1; D gene uncertain. V gave up 7 bases and J gave up 0 bases, with 15 bases separating them. The V gene's germline CDR1 is SQVTM and CDR2 ANQGSEA. The CDR3 consists of 14 residues. CDR3 bases: TGCAGCGCTCGTGCCCTGGACCTGAACACTGAAGCTTTCTTT. Protein sequence: CSARALDLNTEAFF.

This clonotype was seen repeatedly, ten times or more. The V gene is TRBV5-6, the J gene TRBJ1-2; D is uncertain. Trimming removed 4 bases from V and 4 bases from J, with 11 bases in between. CDR3 size: 13 residues. CDR1 is SGHDT and CDR2 is YYEEEE in the germline V gene. DNA for the CDR3: TGTGCCAGCAGCCCCGGTCCTATCTATGGCTACACCTTC. It encodes CASSPGPIYGYTF.

There are many counts of this clonotype. The chain uses TRBV18 and TRBJ2-1; D uncertain. Germline CDR1 KGHSH, CDR2 LQKENI. The V end was cut by 0 bases, the J end by 3 bases, with 6 bases between. The CDR3 is made up of 14 amino acids. CDR3 sequence (DNA): TGTGCCAGCTCACCACCGGTCAACTACAATGAGCAGTTCTTC. Translating gives CASSPPVNYNEQFF.

This clonotype was counted many times. This chain uses TRBV20-1 with TRBJ2-6; D uncertain. The CDR3 runs to 15 residues. With 6 bases removed from V and 0 bases from J, the gap between germline ends came to 12 bases. Germline V gene data show CDR1 as DFQATT and CDR2 as SNEGSKA (reference sequence). The CDR3 DNA follows: TGCAGTGCCCGGCTAGTGATCTCTGGGGCCAACGTCCTGACTTTC. As protein: CSARLVISGANVLTF.

This clonotype appeared a few times. The CDR3 region has the DNA TGCGCCAGCAGTGAGGGGATCCCCCCCCACAATGAGCAGTTCTTC. Its protein product is CASSEGIPPHNEQFF. The chain recombines TRBV10-1 with TRBJ2-1, with unresolved D. The CDR3 consists of 15 residues. The V end was cut by 2 bases, the J end by 5 bases, with 13 bases between. The germline gives CDR1 WNHNN, CDR2 SYGVQD (reference sequence).

This clonotype was observed many times. The chain has TRBV18 and TRBJ2-7; TRBD1 matches 7 bases. J lost 2 bases, V lost 0 bases, and 4 bases had no gene match. CDR3 length equals 15 residues. From germline, CDR1 is KGHSH and CDR2 LQKENI. The CDR3 reads CASSPPRDRPYEQYF. CDR3 DNA sequence: TGTGCCAGCTCACCACCTAGGGACAGACCCTACGAGCAGTACTTC.

This chain uses TRBV27 with TRBJ1-2, with D unclear. The germline gives CDR1 MNHEY, CDR2 SMNVEV (reference sequence). V lost 4 bases, J lost 4 bases, and 16 bases lay in between. There are 15 residues in the CDR3. CDR3 sequence: CASSSAQDQGYGYTF. The CDR3 DNA sequence: TGTGCCAGCAGTTCCGCTCAGGACCAAGGCTATGGCTACACCTTC.

This clonotype was picked up a small number of times. The chain carries TRBV3-1 and TRBJ2-6, with 8 nucleotides matching TRBD1. With V trimmed by 4 bases and J by 2 bases, 10 bases remained unmatched. The CDR3 is 18 residues long. Germline CDR1 reads LGHDT; CDR2 reads YNNKEL (reference sequence). CDR3 in DNA: TGTGCCAGCAGCCCAAGGGGGCCAGGGGGCGCTGGGGCCAACGTCCTGACTTTC. Its protein product is CASSPRGPGGAGANVLTF.

The chain recombines TRBV27 with TRBJ1-1, with 9 bases lining up with TRBD1. The CDR3 runs 13 residues. V was pared by 5 bases and J by 9 bases, with 7 bases of the junction left unmatched. The V gene's germline CDR1 is MNHEY and CDR2 SMNVEV (reference sequence). CDR3: CASSTGGGGQAFF. CDR3 nucleotide sequence: TGTGCCAGCAGTACAGGGGGCGGAGGCCAAGCTTTCTTT.

In its sample, this clonotype was seen a few times. The J gene is TRBJ2-1, the V gene TRBV5-1; no clear D. The CDR3 totals 15 residues. Germline values: CDR1 SGHRS, CDR2 YFSETQ. Trimming shortened V by 0 bases and J by 0 bases, and 7 bases separated the two germline ends. In DNA form, the CDR3 reads TGCGCCAGCAGCTTGGAACTCGCCTCCTACAATGAGCAGTTCTTC. Its translation: CASSLELASYNEQFF.

The chain couples TRBV7-6 to TRBJ2-3; D uncertain. CDR3 length equals 14 residues. Looked up from germline, CDR1 is SGHVS and CDR2 is FNYEAQ. Trimming took off 5 bases at V and 6 bases at J, with 15 bases between the two ends. The CDR3 is CASSQQVHMDTQYF. In nucleotides, the CDR3 is TGTGCCAGCAGCCAGCAGGTGCACATGGATACGCAGTATTTT.

This clonotype was counted at least ten times. The chain has TRBV29-1 and TRBJ1-2, with TRBD1 as a possible D gene (5 bases). V was cut by 4 bases and J by 6 bases, with 12 bases left in between. The CDR3 contains 12 residues. Germline-derived CDR1 and CDR2 are SQVTM and ANQGSEA. CDR3 sequence (DNA): TGCAGCGTTGCTGGAGGGGCGAATGGCTACACCTTC. It translates to CSVAGGANGYTF.

In its sample, this clonotype was seen a few times. CDR3 amino acids: CASDLTSGGGGELFF. In nucleotides, the CDR3 is TGTGCCAGTGACCTGACTAGCGGGGGAGGCGGGGAGCTGTTTTTT. The chain joins TRBV19 to TRBJ2-2; 12 bases map to TRBD2. Germline assignment: CDR1 LNHDA and CDR2 SQIVND (reference sequence). J gave up 7 bases and V 8 bases, and 8 bases lay outside the gene matches. This CDR3 contains 15 residues.

V usage is TRBV29-1 and J usage is TRBJ2-3, with TRBD1 as a possible D gene (5 bases). The CDR3 consists of 11 residues. Germline-derived CDR1 and CDR2 are SQVTM and ANQGSEA. With 4 bases removed from V and 6 bases from J, the gap between germline ends came to 8 bases. CDR3 nucleotide sequence: TGCAGCGTTGGGGGCCGGGATACGCAGTATTTT. Its translation: CSVGGRDTQYF.

To note about this clonotype: It may be a read error: a sequence one base away is much more abundant. Lacking the conserved final phenylalanine or tryptophan, this CDR3 likely reflects a read error. The chain recombines TRBV19 with TRBJ2-4; D may be TRBD2 (5 bases). V lost 2 bases, J lost 8 bases, and 10 bases lay in between. This CDR3 is 13 amino acids long. Germline values: CDR1 LNHDA, CDR2 SQIVND (reference sequence). The CDR3 region has the DNA TGTGCCAGTAGTATATGGGAGAGAGACATTCAGTACATC. Translated: CASSIWERDIQYI.

This clonotype appeared many times. J is TRBJ1-2 and V is TRBV6-5; D uncertain. CDR3 size: 13 residues. CDR1 and CDR2 (germline): MNHEY, SVGAGI. Trimming took off 0 bases at V and 4 bases at J, with 6 bases between the two ends. The CDR3 DNA reads TGTGCCAGCAGTTACTCGGTGGCCTATGGCTACACCTTC. Translating it yields CASSYSVAYGYTF.